Listed here are 27 T cell receptor beta chains from one sample, sequenced in a study of T cell responses to AZD1222 COVID-19 vaccine. This table comes from immunoSEQ multiplex PCR, and its TCRdb copy is limited to in-frame clones, with some not included. The top ten clones hold 15% to 20% of a sample with some 96,000 clones, 85% to 90% of them seen once. Sequenced here: peripheral blood, sampled 28 days after the second AZD1222 dose. Receptors were obtained from an adult who received the AZD1222 COVID-19 vaccine.

The chain combines TRBV6-5 with TRBJ2-7; D is ambiguous. CDR3 size: 12 residues. Trimming stripped 2 bases from V and 6 bases from J, with 8 bases between. CDR1 and CDR2 from the germline V gene are MNHEY and SVGAGI. The CDR3 sequence: CASSYGFREQYF. CDR3 DNA sequence: TGTGCCAGCAGTTACGGCTTCCGCGAGCAGTACTTC.

The J gene is TRBJ2-7, the V gene TRBV27; 9 nucleotides agree with TRBD2. This CDR3 contains 15 residues. Germline V gives CDR1 MNHEY, CDR2 SMNVEV (reference sequence). The V and J ends lost 5 bases and 1 base, in that order; junction bases with no gene match: 6. The CDR3 DNA is TGTGCCAGCAGTCCCAGCGGGAGGTCGTCCTACGAGCAGTACTTC. It yields the protein CASSPSGRSSYEQYF.

The rearrangement links TRBV7-8 to TRBJ2-7; no definite D call. The CDR3 contains 13 residues. With 2 bases removed from V and 2 bases from J, the gap between germline ends came to 7 bases. Germline V gene lookup returns CDR1 SGHVS and CDR2 FQNEAQ. The CDR3 reads CASSLRTTYEQYF. CDR3 DNA sequence: TGTGCCAGCAGCTTACGTACGACCTACGAGCAGTACTTC.

The CDR3 DNA reads TGCGCCAGCAGACTGGACACCGACTTTTATGGCTACACCTTC. This gives the protein CASRLDTDFYGYTF. This chain joins TRBV5-1 and TRBJ1-2, with TRBD1 as a possible D gene (5 bases). Germline V lookup: CDR1 SGHRS, CDR2 YFSETQ. Trimming stripped 5 bases from V and 5 bases from J, with 16 bases between. The CDR3 is 14 residues long.

This chain uses TRBV30 with TRBJ1-1; D is perhaps TRBD1 (5 bases). Trimming stripped 5 bases from V and 2 bases from J, with 12 bases between. There are 13 residues in the CDR3. Germline V gene sequence: CDR1 GTSNPN, CDR2 SVGIG (reference sequence). CDR3: CAWVSGFNTEAFF. CDR3 DNA sequence: TGTGCCTGGGTCTCAGGGTTTAACACTGAAGCTTTCTTT.

The V call is TRBV7-2, the J call TRBJ2-7; D might be TRBD1 (6 bases). Trimming cost V 2 bases and J 6 bases, with 14 bases left between them. Germline V gene sequence: CDR1 SGHTA, CDR2 FQGNSA. The CDR3 loop spans 14 amino acids. CDR3 sequence: CASSLNRENSEQYF. In DNA form, the CDR3 reads TGTGCCAGCAGCTTAAACAGGGAGAACTCCGAGCAGTACTTC.

This clone was detected only once. This sequence joins TRBV18 and TRBJ2-3; D is unresolved. This CDR3 spans 14 amino acids. Trimming pared 5 bases from V and 2 bases from J, leaving 11 bases between. CDR1 and CDR2 (germline): KGHSH, LQKENI. The CDR3 is CASSGQEITDTQYF. The CDR3 DNA reads TGTGCCAGCTCAGGCCAGGAAATCACAGATACGCAGTATTTT.

Concerning this clone: The identical CDR3 is also encoded by other nucleotide sequences in the sample. This chain uses TRBV6-4 with TRBJ2-1, with 11 bases that match TRBD2. V lost 2 bases to trimming and J lost 6 bases; unmatched junction nucleotides: 0. The CDR3 is 14 amino acids. Germline V gene sequence: CDR1 MRHNA, CDR2 SNTAGT. The CDR3 region is CASSDGTSGNEQFF. The CDR3 DNA reads as TGTGCCAGCAGTGACGGGACTAGCGGCAATGAGCAGTTCTTC.

This clone ranks as medium-sized (0.01 to 0.1%). The chain couples TRBV5-1 to TRBJ1-2; D possibly corresponds to TRBD1 (6 bases). Germline V gene sequence: CDR1 SGHRS, CDR2 YFSETQ. V was clipped by 3 bases and J by 8 bases, with 11 bases between them. The CDR3 spans 12 residues. In nucleotides, the CDR3 is TGCGCCAGCAGCTGGCAGGGGAAGGGCTACACCTTC. Translation gives CASSWQGKGYTF.

CDR3 in DNA: TGTGCCAGCAGCTTGGTTGCGGGAGGGCCGGGAAATGAGCAGTTCTTC. Translated: CASSLVAGGPGNEQFF. The V gene is TRBV5-6, the J gene TRBJ2-1, with 9 positions matching TRBD2. Germline assignment: CDR1 SGHDT and CDR2 YYEEEE. The CDR3 consists of 16 residues. The ends lost 0 bases at V and 7 bases at J; junction bases unmatched: 8.

The CDR3 DNA reads TGTGCCAGTAGTATGGGAGAAAACGAGCAGTACTTC. This translates into CASSMGENEQYF. The rearrangement joins TRBV19 to TRBJ2-7; possible D gene TRBD2, 5 bases. CDR1 is LNHDA, CDR2 SQIVND, per germline (reference sequence). V lost 3 bases to trimming and J lost 5 bases, with 8 bases between them. The length of the CDR3 is 12 residues.

The rearrangement uses TRBV10-1 and TRBJ1-1; D may be TRBD1 (6 bases). From germline, CDR1 is WNHNN and CDR2 SYGVQD (reference sequence). The CDR3 spans 16 residues. V was shortened by 3 bases and J by 2 bases, with 16 bases between the two germline ends. CDR3 in DNA: TGCGCCAGCAGTGATACCGTCTGGACAGACAACACTGAAGCTTTCTTT. Protein: CASSDTVWTDNTEAFF.

This clone appeared a single time. The chain carries TRBV4-1 and TRBJ1-6; 7 nucleotides align to TRBD1. V lost 8 bases to trimming and J lost 7 bases; unmatched junction nucleotides: 11. CDR1 and CDR2 (germline): MGHRA, YSYEKL. This CDR3 has 15 residues. The CDR3, as DNA: TGCGCCAGCCAAACAGGGGACAGATTAAATTCACCCCTCCACTTT. Translation gives CASQTGDRLNSPLHF.

This clone occurred once. The chain joins TRBV5-6 to TRBJ2-2; D is possibly TRBD2 (6 bases). CDR3 length: 15 residues. V lost 5 bases and J lost 0, with 11 bases in between. Looked up from germline, CDR1 is SGHDT and CDR2 is YYEEEE. CDR3 amino acids: CASREGLANTGELFF. DNA for the CDR3: TGTGCCAGCAGGGAGGGATTAGCGAACACCGGGGAGCTGTTTTTT.

This clone was observed a handful of times. The chain recombines TRBV18 with TRBJ2-7; TRBD1 is a possible D gene (6 bases). The CDR3 extends over 13 amino acids. The germline V gene has CDR1 KGHSH and CDR2 LQKENI. V was shortened by 2 bases and J by 3 bases, with 8 bases between the two germline ends. CDR3 DNA sequence: TGTGCCAGCTCACCAAGGGACAACTACGAGCAGTACTTC. Translated, it gives CASSPRDNYEQYF.

The chain uses TRBV7-2 and TRBJ1-5, with D hard to call. Germline-derived CDR1 and CDR2 are SGHTA and FQGNSA. Trimming took 3 bases from V and 9 from J, leaving 12 bases between them. The CDR3 has 13 amino acids. CDR3 in DNA: TGTGCCAGCAGCTTGACCCGACGTACGCCCCAGCATTTT. It encodes CASSLTRRTPQHF.

There are a few counts of this clone. V and J are TRBV28 and TRBJ1-1; D gene ambiguous. Trimming removed 5 bases from V and 4 bases from J, with 8 bases in between. In germline, CDR1 is MDHEN, CDR2 SYDVKM. CDR3 size: 12 residues. Written as DNA, the CDR3 is TGTGCCAGCAGTCCTCCTACCACTGAAGCTTTCTTT. Translation: CASSPPTTEAFF.

V usage is TRBV2 and J usage is TRBJ1-1, with D uncertain. This CDR3 has 15 amino acids. Germline assignment: CDR1 SNHLY and CDR2 FYNNEI. V lost 2 bases to trimming and J lost 3 bases, with 13 bases between them. This chain's CDR3 is CASSERALPYTEAFF. The CDR3 DNA sequence: TGTGCCAGCAGTGAACGGGCCCTACCTTACACTGAAGCTTTCTTT.

The J gene is TRBJ2-1, the V gene TRBV3-1 (or the pseudogene TRBV3-2); TRBD2 might be the D (6 bases). Trimming took off 4 bases at V and 9 bases at J, with 16 bases between the two ends. The CDR3 length is 14 residues. Germline CDR1 reads LGHDT; CDR2 reads YNNKEL (reference sequence). CDR3 region: CASSPGTSGGEQFF. CDR3 in DNA: TGTGCCAGCAGCCCCGGGACTTCTGGGGGTGAGCAGTTCTTC.

In this sample, this clone turned up once. The rearrangement links TRBV19 to TRBJ2-7; no firm D call. Between the trimmed V and J ends, which lost 5 bases and 2 bases, there was a span of 13 bases. CDR1 is LNHDA and CDR2 is SQIVND in the germline V gene (reference sequence). This CDR3 has 14 amino acids. The CDR3 region has the DNA TGTGCCAGTAGTTCCAACGACGGGCCCTACGAGCAGTACTTC. Translation: CASSSNDGPYEQYF.

The chain is built from TRBV6-5 and TRBJ2-1; D gene unclear. CDR1 is MNHEY and CDR2 is SVGAGI in the germline V gene. This CDR3 is 16 amino acids long. V lost 2 bases and J 8 bases, leaving 19 bases between the germline ends. CDR3 loop: CASSYHGYVKGDEQFF. The CDR3 DNA reads TGTGCCAGCAGTTACCACGGATATGTAAAGGGCGATGAGCAGTTCTTC.

This sequence joins TRBV15 and TRBJ1-1; D unclear. The CDR3 runs to 12 residues. CDR1 and CDR2 from the germline V gene are LNHNV and YYDKDF (reference sequence). V dropped 0 bases and J dropped 11 bases, with 10 bases sitting between them. This CDR3 reads CATSREGKSAFF. The DNA of the CDR3 is TGTGCCACCAGCAGAGAGGGGAAGTCGGCTTTCTTT.

This chain connects TRBV29-1 to TRBJ1-2, with a tentative D call TRBD1 (6 bases). With 6 bases removed from V and 6 bases from J, the gap between germline ends came to 17 bases. This CDR3 comprises 13 residues. Germline assignment: CDR1 SQVTM and CDR2 ANQGSEA. Here the CDR3 reads CSVSTGPQNGYTF. CDR3 coding DNA: TGCAGCGTCTCAACAGGGCCCCAGAATGGCTACACCTTC.

The rearrangement uses TRBV30 and TRBJ1-2, with D hard to call. Trimming stripped 0 bases from V and 3 bases from J, with 5 bases between. Germline assignment: CDR1 GTSNPN and CDR2 SVGIG (reference sequence). The CDR3 sequence is 12 residues long. CDR3 region: CAWSVADYGYTF. The CDR3 coding sequence is TGTGCCTGGAGTGTAGCAGACTATGGCTACACCTTC.

This chain connects TRBV30 to TRBJ2-5, with 11 bases that match TRBD2. Germline V gene data show CDR1 as GTSNPN and CDR2 as SVGIG (reference sequence). The V segment lost 5 bases and the J segment 5 bases; nucleotides outside the gene matches: 19. The CDR3 spans 18 residues. CDR3 sequence: CAWAYFPGTSGGGETQYF. The DNA of the CDR3 is TGTGCCTGGGCCTATTTTCCCGGGACTAGCGGTGGGGGGGAGACCCAGTACTTC.

A few counts support this clone. CDR3 sequence reads: CASSLDSNQPQHF. As DNA, the CDR3 is TGTGCCAGCAGCCTGGACAGTAATCAGCCCCAGCATTTT. The V gene is TRBV7-9, the J gene TRBJ1-5, with D tentatively TRBD1 (6 bases). Germline V CDR1 and CDR2: SEHNR, FQNEAQ (reference sequence). CDR3 size: 13 residues. The V and J ends lost 5 bases and 4 bases respectively, with 9 bases between them. Together with reference TRBV7-9 and TRBJ1-5, the CDR3 gives the full variable domain: DTGVSQNPRHKITKRGQNVTFRCDPISEHNRLYWYRQTLGQGPEFLTYFQNEAQLEKSRLLSDRFSAERPKGSFSTLEIQRTEQGDSAMYLCASSLDSNQPQHFGDGTRLSIL.

V and J are TRBV21-1 and TRBJ1-2. TRBV21-1 counts as a pseudogene. The CDR3 sequence is 17 residues long. CDR3 in amino acids: CASSKALSPIANYGYTF. CDR3 nucleotide sequence: TGTGCCAGCAGCAAAGCGCTCAGCCCGATAGCTAACTATGGCTACACCTTC.